These T cell receptor beta chains were read from a single sample in a study of T-cell reconstitution after alpha-beta-depleted transplantation in children. TCRdb re-called the PCR reads with MiXCR, one entry per CDR3 protein. The sample includes 150,000 to 250,000 distinct CDR3 sequences, about 14% of them seen just once. Specimen: PBMCs from the stem cell graft donor, collected from the stem cell graft. These receptor sequences come from a human donor who donated a stem cell graft to a child with acute lymphoblastic leukemia. Both conserved end residues are part of each CDR3. Some rows mark clone size as missing; the rest say once, few, many or name a class of expanded clone.

CDR3aa,v_gene,abundance
CASSLAPGGPRNEQFF,TRBV7-2,.
CASSGTNYNEQFF,TRBV5-1,many
CASSVTSVSYEQYF,TRBV7-9,few
CASSVSSYEQYF,TRBV19,many
CASGGQVADTQYF,TRBV5-1,many
CSVEVPGQGGSQYF,TRBV29-1,few
CSASYWGQPQHF,TRBV20-1,many
CASIKLRTSGSEQYF,TRBV28,.
CASSFVSGEGEQFF,TRBV12-3/TRBV12-4,many
CASSKKPAGCSEQYF,TRBV21-1,many
CASSPLQTQETQYF,TRBV9,many
CASSLASRAYNEQFF,TRBV5-1,few
CASRTDIYNEQFF,TRBV5-1,many
CASSSGTGDGKLFF,TRBV5-1,many
CASSSPPGQTNTEAFF,TRBV19,many
CASSGGEDQPQHF,TRBV18,few
CASSAYSDTRGGYTF,TRBV9,many
CASSFRRGSGNTIYF,TRBV12-3/TRBV12-4,.
CSVDGVGDYEQYF,TRBV29-1,few
CASSQDFKVYTDTQYF,TRBV3-1,few
CSALDTSYEQYF,TRBV29-1,many
CASSLTGTTDYNEQFF,TRBV5-1,many
CASSLIAGSNEQFF,TRBV11-3,many
CASSLARSGEQYF,TRBV7-2,many
CASSPLVGQAPFVGNSNQPQHF,TRBV19,.
CASSPIRATEAFF,TRBV18,few
CASSLSTRTYEQYF,TRBV11-2,.
CASSVQGAAYGYTF,TRBV7-8,.
CASRNLRTSGSETQYF,TRBV6-1,many
CASSFMSEYGTYEQYF,TRBV7-9,many
CASSQGLAGGSPKNIQYF,TRBV27,few
CASSFGGIDQPQHF,TRBV27,many
CASSQDLALAYEQYF,TRBV14,many
CASSERAGTYNEQFF,TRBV10-2,many
CASSQDRAGNTEAFF,TRBV18,.
CASSGAGAEAFF,TRBV11-2,many
CASTGTGGEQYF,TRBV12-3/TRBV12-4,.
CSAPTGINSPLHF,TRBV20-1,many
CASSSRGRSGYTF,TRBV6-2/TRBV6-3,.
CASSFAGNSYEQYF,TRBV5-1,many
CSARGRDSSYEQYF,TRBV20-1,many
CASTSGTQTTGELFF,TRBV7-9,few
CASSLVGGGAGGFYEQYF,TRBV11-1,many
CASSLGGQGGETQYF,TRBV12-3/TRBV12-4,.
CASSLIEGTEAFF,TRBV7-9,few
CASRPSGTGANVLTF,TRBV19,many
CASSLQGSDTEAFF,TRBV3-1,medium-sized
CASSLGLGAGEQFF,TRBV7-2,few
CASREGRGGSQHF,TRBV7-2,.
CATSRERGLAGGTSPDTQYF,TRBV15,many
CASSFGLRLAGGHEQYF,TRBV5-1,.
CAWSPGTSARYEQYF,TRBV30,.
CAWSKMPLGPQHF,TRBV30,.
CASRRGTGFYEQYF,TRBV5-1,many
CASSVRGERAKNSQYF,TRBV5-1,few